The source of this TCR beta chain is a study of response to subunit inactivated influenza vaccine (dated by TCRdb to between 2018 and 2020). About the investigation overall: The study used deep quantitative T cell receptor repertoire profiling to track responses to a trivalent subunit inactivated influenza vaccine. General conclusions and limits of the study: According to the authors, only a limited number of new T cells may be recruited by each seasonal influenza vaccination.

This clonotype has just a few counts. Its antigen remains undetermined. No clone much larger than this one lies a single base away; base qualities are absent. Libraries were built with RT-PCR. The sequencer listed for this sample is Illumina HiSeq 2500. The public reads were reanalyzed by TCRdb: fastp trimming at Q25, MiXCR alignment, in-frame beta chains only. Identical CDR3 proteins give one entry, which carries the most common genes and DNA. In all, the sample holds 650,000 to 800,000 distinct CDR3 sequences, and around 13% of those were seen once. Less than 9% of the sample is in the top ten clones. Sequences were derived from PBMCs from blood, sampled 14 to 15 days before vaccination. The TCR sequence derives from a man aged 50 to 60 who received an inactivated influenza vaccine. Donor details come from another sample of the same person, matched by shared clones.

The DNA sequence reads TGTGCCAGTACCTCCGGGGGGCGCGGCTATGGCTACACCTTC. Its translation is CASTSGGRGYGYTF. The sequence links TRBV12-3 or TRBV12-4 to TRBJ1-2; D gene: possibly TRBD1, on 6 matching bases. Cut back by 9 bases and 4 bases, the V and J ends lie 18 bases apart. Including cysteine and phenylalanine, the CDR3 has 14 amino acids. CDR3 DNA only is kept here, 42 bases in frame from base 1.